This T cell receptor (beta chain) was recovered during a study of sequential checkpoint blockade in melanoma. Study at large: Randomization was 1:1 between first-line nivolumab→ipilimumab and ipilimumab→nivolumab. Maintenance nivolumab came after either treatment sequence.

Trimming removed 1 base from V and 5 bases from J, with 20 bases in between. This CDR3 spans 17 amino acids. Germline CDR1 is MGHRA and CDR2 is YSYEKL. Profiled with immunoSEQ multiplex PCR; TCRdb holds only in-frame clones, not every one. The sample carries 3,500 or so clones, around 60% recorded once. Sample treatment: randomized to nivolumab then ipilimumab (arm A) or the reverse (arm B). No patient had prior DNA-damaging chemotherapy. The chain links TRBV4-1 to TRBJ1-1; a possible D gene is TRBD1 (6 bases). The clonotype was recovered from a human donor with melanoma. The sequencing used CD8+ T cells sorted from blood (inferred from file names), collected from a patient given nivolumab and ipilimumab in sequence. CDR3 DNA sequence: TGCGCCAGCAGCCAAGTCGGGACGCTAGGGGGTCGGACTGAAGCTTTCTTT. Translating gives CASSQVGTLGGRTEAFF.